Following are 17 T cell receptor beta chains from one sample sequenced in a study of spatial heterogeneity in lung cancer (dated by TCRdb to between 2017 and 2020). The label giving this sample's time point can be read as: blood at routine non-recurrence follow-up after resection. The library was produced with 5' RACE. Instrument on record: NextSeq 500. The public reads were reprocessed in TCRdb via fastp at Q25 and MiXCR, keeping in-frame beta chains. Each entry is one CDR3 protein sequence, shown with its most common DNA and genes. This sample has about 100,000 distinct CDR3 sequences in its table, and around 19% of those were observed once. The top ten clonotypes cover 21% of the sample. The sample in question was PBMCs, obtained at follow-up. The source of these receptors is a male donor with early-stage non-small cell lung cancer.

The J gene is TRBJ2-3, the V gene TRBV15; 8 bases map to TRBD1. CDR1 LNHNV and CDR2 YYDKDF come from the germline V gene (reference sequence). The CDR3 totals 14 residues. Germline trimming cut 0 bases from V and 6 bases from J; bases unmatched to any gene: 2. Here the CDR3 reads CATSRDRGPDTQYF. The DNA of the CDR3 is TGTGCCACCAGCAGAGACAGGGGGCCGGATACGCAGTATTTT.

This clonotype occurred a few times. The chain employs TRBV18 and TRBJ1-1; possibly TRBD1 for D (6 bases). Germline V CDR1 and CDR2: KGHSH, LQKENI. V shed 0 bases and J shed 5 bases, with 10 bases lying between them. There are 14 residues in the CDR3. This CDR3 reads CASSPPNRATEAFF. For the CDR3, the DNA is TGTGCCAGCTCACCACCGAACAGGGCGACTGAAGCTTTCTTT.

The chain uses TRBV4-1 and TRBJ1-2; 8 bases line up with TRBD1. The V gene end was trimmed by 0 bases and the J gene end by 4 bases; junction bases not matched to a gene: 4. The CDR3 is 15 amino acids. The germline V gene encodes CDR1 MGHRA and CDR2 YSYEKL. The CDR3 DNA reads TGCGCCAGCAGCCAAGAGCGGACAGGGACCTATGGCTACACCTTC. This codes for CASSQERTGTYGYTF.

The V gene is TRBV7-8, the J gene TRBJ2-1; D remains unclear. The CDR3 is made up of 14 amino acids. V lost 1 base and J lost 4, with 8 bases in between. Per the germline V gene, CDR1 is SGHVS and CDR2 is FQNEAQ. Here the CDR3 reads CASSLGRDYNEQFF. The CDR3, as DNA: TGTGCCAGCAGCTTAGGCCGCGATTACAATGAGCAGTTCTTC.

CDR3 region: CASSLRQGSSETQYF. The CDR3 nucleotides are TGTGCCAGCAGCTTAAGACAGGGGAGTTCAGAGACCCAGTACTTC. J is TRBJ2-5 and V is TRBV5-4; 8 bases are shared with TRBD1. The CDR3 is made up of 15 amino acids. CDR1 is SGHNT, CDR2 YYREEE, per germline (reference sequence). After removal of 2 bases from V and 4 bases from J, the junction contained 7 bases not matched to a gene.

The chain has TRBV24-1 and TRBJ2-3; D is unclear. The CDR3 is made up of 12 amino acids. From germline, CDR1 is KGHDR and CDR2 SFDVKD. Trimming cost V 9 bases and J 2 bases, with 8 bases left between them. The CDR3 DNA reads TGTGCCACCGGTTTATCCACAGATACGCAGTATTTT. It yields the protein CATGLSTDTQYF.

In DNA form, the CDR3 reads TGTGCCATCAGTGAGCCGACGATTGGGGATACGCAGTATTTT. It specifies CAISEPTIGDTQYF. The chain has TRBV10-3 and TRBJ2-3; D uncertain. Germline values: CDR1 ENHRY, CDR2 SYGVKD. Trimming pared 2 bases from V and 6 bases from J, leaving 12 bases between. This CDR3 has 14 residues.

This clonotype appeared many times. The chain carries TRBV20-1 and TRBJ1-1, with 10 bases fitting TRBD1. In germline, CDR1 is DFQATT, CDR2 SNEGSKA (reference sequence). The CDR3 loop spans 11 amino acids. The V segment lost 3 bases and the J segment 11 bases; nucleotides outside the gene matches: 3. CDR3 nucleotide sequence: TGCAGTGCTAGTAGGACAGGGGGGGCTTTCTTT. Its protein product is CSASRTGGAFF.

The CDR3 region has the DNA TGCAGTGCTAGGCCCGGACAGGGGAACGGGGAGCTGTTTTTT. Translated: CSARPGQGNGELFF. The chain couples TRBV20-1 to TRBJ2-2; 9 bases agree with TRBD1. The V and J ends lost 3 bases and 7 bases, in that order; junction bases with no gene match: 6. The germline V gene has CDR1 DFQATT and CDR2 SNEGSKA (reference sequence). CDR3 length: 14 amino acids.

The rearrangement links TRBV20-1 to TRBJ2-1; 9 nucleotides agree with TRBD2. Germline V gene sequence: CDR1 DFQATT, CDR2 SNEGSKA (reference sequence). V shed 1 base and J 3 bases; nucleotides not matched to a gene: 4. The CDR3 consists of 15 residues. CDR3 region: CSARAVAGDYNEQFF. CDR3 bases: TGCAGTGCTAGAGCAGTAGCGGGGGACTACAATGAGCAGTTCTTC.

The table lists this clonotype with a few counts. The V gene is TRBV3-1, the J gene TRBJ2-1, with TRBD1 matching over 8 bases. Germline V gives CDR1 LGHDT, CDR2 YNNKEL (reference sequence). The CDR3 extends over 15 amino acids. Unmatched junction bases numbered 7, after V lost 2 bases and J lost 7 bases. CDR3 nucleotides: TGTGCCAGCAGCCAACGTTACAGGGGGTTGAATGAGCAGTTCTTC. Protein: CASSQRYRGLNEQFF.

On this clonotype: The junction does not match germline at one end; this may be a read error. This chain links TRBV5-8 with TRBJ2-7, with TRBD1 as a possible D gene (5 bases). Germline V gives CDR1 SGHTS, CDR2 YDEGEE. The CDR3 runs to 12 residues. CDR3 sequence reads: CASSSGGAHSLF. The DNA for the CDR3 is TGTGCCAGCAGCTCAGGTGGGGCACACTCTCTTTTC.

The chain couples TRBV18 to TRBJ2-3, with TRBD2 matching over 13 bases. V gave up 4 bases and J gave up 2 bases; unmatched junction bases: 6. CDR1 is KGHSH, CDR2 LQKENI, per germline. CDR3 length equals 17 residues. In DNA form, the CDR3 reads TGTGCCAGCTCACGGCGGACTAGCGGGGGCTTCACAGATACGCAGTATTTT. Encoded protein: CASSRRTSGGFTDTQYF. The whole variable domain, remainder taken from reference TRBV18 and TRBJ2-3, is NAGVMQNPRHLVRRRGQEARLRCSPMKGHSHVYWYRQLPEEGLKFMVYLQKENIIDESGMPKERFSAEFPKEGPSILRIQQVVRGDSAAYFCASSRRTSGGFTDTQYFGPGTRLTVL.

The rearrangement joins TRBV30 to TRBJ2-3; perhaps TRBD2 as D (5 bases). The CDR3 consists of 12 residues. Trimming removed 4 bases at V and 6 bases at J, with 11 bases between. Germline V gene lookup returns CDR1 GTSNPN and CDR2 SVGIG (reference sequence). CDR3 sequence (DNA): TGTGCCTGGACTGCCTCGGGGGATACGCAGTATTTT. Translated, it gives CAWTASGDTQYF. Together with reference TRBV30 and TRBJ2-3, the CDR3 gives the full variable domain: SQTIHQWPATLVQPVGSPLSLECTVEGTSNPNLYWYRQAAGRGLQLLFYSVGIGQISSEVPQNLSASRPQDRQFILSSKKLLLSDSGFYLCAWTASGDTQYFGPGTRLTVL.

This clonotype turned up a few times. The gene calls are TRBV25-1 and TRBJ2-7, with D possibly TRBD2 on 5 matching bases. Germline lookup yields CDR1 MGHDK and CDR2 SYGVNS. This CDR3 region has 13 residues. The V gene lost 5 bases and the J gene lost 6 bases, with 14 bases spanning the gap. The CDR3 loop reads CASSLYGNPEQYF. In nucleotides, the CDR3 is TGTGCCAGCAGTTTATACGGGAACCCCGAGCAGTACTTC.

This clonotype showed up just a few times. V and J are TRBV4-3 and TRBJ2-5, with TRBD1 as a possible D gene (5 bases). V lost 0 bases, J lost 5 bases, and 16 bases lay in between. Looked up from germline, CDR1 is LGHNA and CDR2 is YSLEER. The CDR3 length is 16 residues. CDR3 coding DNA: TGCGCCAGCAGCCAAGATTGGGGCCGTCCTGGGGAGACCCAGTACTTC. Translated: CASSQDWGRPGETQYF.

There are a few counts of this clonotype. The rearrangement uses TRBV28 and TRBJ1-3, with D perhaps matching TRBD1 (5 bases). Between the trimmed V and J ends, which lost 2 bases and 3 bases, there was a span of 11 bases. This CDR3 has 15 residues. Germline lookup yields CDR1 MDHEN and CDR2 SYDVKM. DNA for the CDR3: TGTGCCAGCAGTTTAGGACACAGGATTGGAAACACCATATATTTT. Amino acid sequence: CASSLGHRIGNTIYF.